The clone carrying this T cell receptor (beta chain) came up a few times. The target antigen is unknown. The sample is drawn from a study of early T cells in non-severe SARS-CoV-2 infection. Background on the study: The study sequenced bulk RNA from unsorted whole blood, with chains unpaired. General study points: Reliance on VDJdb matching favored anti-spike CD8 responses; private and CD4 specificities were missed.

Individual cDNA molecules carried attached unique molecular identifiers. MiXCR was run by TCRdb on the 5' RACE reads, yielding one entry per CDR3 protein. The data hold approximately 68,000 distinct CDR3 sequences, with roughly a tenth observed a single time. With V trimmed by 5 bases and J by 4 bases, 10 bases remained unmatched. Per germline, CDR1 MNHEY and CDR2 SVGAGI. The CDR3 length is 16 residues. The clonotype comes from an adult who was a healthcare worker with PCR-confirmed SARS-CoV-2 infection or an uninfected control (not recorded which). The V and J genes are TRBV6-5 and TRBJ2-5; 10 bases fit TRBD2. Source: whole blood, taken at baseline. The CDR3 nucleotides are TGTGCCAGCAGTCCTTCGGGGGTAGCGGGGGGAGAGACCCAGTACTTC. Protein product: CASSPSGVAGGETQYF.